This is a list of T cell receptor beta chains from one sample in a study of T cells in localized non-small cell lung cancer. Profiling relied on immunoSEQ multiplex PCR, and the TCRdb table lists in-frame clones only, not all of them. The repertoire includes approximately 17,000 clones, more than 65% of them detected once, and around 30% sits in the top ten. Material: peripheral blood, obtained before any cancer treatment. The receptors originated from a male donor at least 60 years old with stage I lung adenocarcinoma. CDR3s include the opening cysteine and the closing phenylalanine or tryptophan.

TRBJ2-5	TRBV5-6	CASSGWVQETQYF
TRBJ2-5	TRBV7-9	CASSLGGQETQYF
TRBJ1-2	TRBV19	CASSRRNYGYTF
TRBJ2-7	TRBV28	CASRPRKGLSYEQYF
TRBJ1-2	TRBV5-8	CASTHRVVYGYTF
TRBJ1-2	TRBV9	CASSVAGQGMNNGYTF
TRBJ2-1	TRBV30	CAGPGQINEQFF
TRBJ2-7	TRBV19	CASTRLAGGGYEQYF
TRBJ1-2	TRBV7-9	CASSLNRDGYTF
TRBJ2-6	TRBV19	CASRSDRDPSGANVLTF
TRBJ1-5	TRBV6-5	CASKSQTYSNQPQHF
TRBJ2-3	TRBV10-1	CASSVGQGLDTQYF
TRBJ1-1	TRBV30	CAWSRIRGQGNTEAFF
TRBJ2-3	TRBV7-9	CASSLGTDTQYF
TRBJ1-1	TRBV28	CASIAGGTEAFF
TRBJ2-2	TRBV30	CAWRGQVSGELFF
TRBJ2-7	TRBV19	CASSDRLESTTERYEQYF
TRBJ2-5	TRBV9	CASSVVDKETQYF
TRBJ1-1	TRBV2	CASSEDRDEEAFF
TRBJ2-7	TRBV10-3	CAISEFMSGEQYF
TRBJ1-2	TRBV29-1	CSVGPGGGIKGYTF
TRBJ2-2	TRBV10-3	CAISELLTGGSGELFF
TRBJ2-1	TRBV27	CASSLSPTSNEQFF
TRBJ2-1	TRBV27	CASSDGSPRNEQFF
TRBJ2-2	TRBV28	CASSLAGGPSGELFF
TRBJ2-3	TRBV5-6	CASSFGVLSTDTQYF
TRBJ1-4	TRBV18	CASSQTDRATNEKLFF
TRBJ2-6	TRBV5-6	CASSLGYGAGANVLTF
TRBJ2-1	TRBV6-6	CASSLRESYNEQFF
TRBJ1-1	TRBV19	CASSQGLMNTEAFF
TRBJ2-7	TRBV11-3	CASSLDSAGNYEQYF
TRBJ2-5	TRBV7-9	CASSPGGRFQETQYF
TRBJ2-7	TRBV5-6	CASSLGGQGYEQYF
TRBJ2-5	TRBV2	CASRPGGTGGRGETQYF
TRBJ1-1	TRBV18	CASSQQGENTEAFF
TRBJ2-1	TRBV7-2	CASSLAFPNEQFF
TRBJ2-3	TRBV28	CASSRVPIADTQYF
TRBJ1-5	TRBV11-2	CASSLGPTGALNQPQHF
TRBJ2-2	TRBV5-1	CASSLLWDTGELFF
TRBJ2-5	TRBV7-3	CASSPDRGETQYF
TRBJ2-1	TRBV18	CASSPFPGGDNEQFF